This T cell receptor beta chain was found in a study of CD8 T cells in ankylosing spondylitis (dated by TCRdb to 2015 to 2018). Study-level background: The study profiled T cell receptor beta repertoires in healthy donors and ankylosing spondylitis patients to find disease-linked TCR variants. Samples of peripheral blood were taken, and for ankylosing spondylitis patients, synovial fluid was collected as well. The full study cohort was made up of under 30 ankylosing spondylitis patients and roughly 98 healthy donors. General conclusions and limits of the study: Blood from ankylosing spondylitis patients appeared to be characterized by a TCR beta motif composed of eight highly homologous amino acid variants. In peripheral blood, the disease-linked clones were found at relatively low frequencies and had a CD8+ phenotype. The disease-linked clones were reported as significantly enriched in matched synovial fluid samples from ankylosing spondylitis patients. Some of the motif variants had been reported before in the synovial fluid and blood of reactive arthritis patients, a finding that suggests common disease-initiation mechanisms.

The CDR3 covers 14 residues, taking in both the cysteine and the phenylalanine. The only DNA kept is the CDR3, 42 bases in frame from the first base. V lost 6 bases and J lost 0 bases; the stretch between them is 12 bases long. This clonotype occurred a few times. Its antigen is unknown. No clone much larger than this one lies a single base away; base qualities are absent. Data came from an Illumina HiSeq 2500. Quantitative 5'-RACE with molecular barcodes was used to prepare TCR beta libraries. The original methods were these. To identify disease-linked TCR variants, a new computational method was used, one built on a probabilistic model of VDJ rearrangement. TCRdb reran the public reads through fastp at Q25 and MiXCR, keeping productive beta chains. Rows with one shared CDR3 protein collapse into an entry with the most common genes and DNA. These V and J calls are TCRdb output, not the study's own analysis. In this sample the table shows 160,000 or so distinct CDR3 sequences, approximately 9% of which occur a single time. About 15% of the sample comes from the top ten.

The origin of this receptor is a female donor with ankylosing spondylitis or in good health (not recorded which). What was sequenced was blood, either unsorted or a sorted T cell fraction (not recorded which). The V and J segments used are TRBV12-3 or TRBV12-4 and TRBJ2-7; the D gene lacks a confident call. At the DNA level, the sequence is TGTGCCAGCAGCGACATATCGACCTCCTACGAGCAGTACTTC. This sequence encodes CASSDISTSYEQYF.